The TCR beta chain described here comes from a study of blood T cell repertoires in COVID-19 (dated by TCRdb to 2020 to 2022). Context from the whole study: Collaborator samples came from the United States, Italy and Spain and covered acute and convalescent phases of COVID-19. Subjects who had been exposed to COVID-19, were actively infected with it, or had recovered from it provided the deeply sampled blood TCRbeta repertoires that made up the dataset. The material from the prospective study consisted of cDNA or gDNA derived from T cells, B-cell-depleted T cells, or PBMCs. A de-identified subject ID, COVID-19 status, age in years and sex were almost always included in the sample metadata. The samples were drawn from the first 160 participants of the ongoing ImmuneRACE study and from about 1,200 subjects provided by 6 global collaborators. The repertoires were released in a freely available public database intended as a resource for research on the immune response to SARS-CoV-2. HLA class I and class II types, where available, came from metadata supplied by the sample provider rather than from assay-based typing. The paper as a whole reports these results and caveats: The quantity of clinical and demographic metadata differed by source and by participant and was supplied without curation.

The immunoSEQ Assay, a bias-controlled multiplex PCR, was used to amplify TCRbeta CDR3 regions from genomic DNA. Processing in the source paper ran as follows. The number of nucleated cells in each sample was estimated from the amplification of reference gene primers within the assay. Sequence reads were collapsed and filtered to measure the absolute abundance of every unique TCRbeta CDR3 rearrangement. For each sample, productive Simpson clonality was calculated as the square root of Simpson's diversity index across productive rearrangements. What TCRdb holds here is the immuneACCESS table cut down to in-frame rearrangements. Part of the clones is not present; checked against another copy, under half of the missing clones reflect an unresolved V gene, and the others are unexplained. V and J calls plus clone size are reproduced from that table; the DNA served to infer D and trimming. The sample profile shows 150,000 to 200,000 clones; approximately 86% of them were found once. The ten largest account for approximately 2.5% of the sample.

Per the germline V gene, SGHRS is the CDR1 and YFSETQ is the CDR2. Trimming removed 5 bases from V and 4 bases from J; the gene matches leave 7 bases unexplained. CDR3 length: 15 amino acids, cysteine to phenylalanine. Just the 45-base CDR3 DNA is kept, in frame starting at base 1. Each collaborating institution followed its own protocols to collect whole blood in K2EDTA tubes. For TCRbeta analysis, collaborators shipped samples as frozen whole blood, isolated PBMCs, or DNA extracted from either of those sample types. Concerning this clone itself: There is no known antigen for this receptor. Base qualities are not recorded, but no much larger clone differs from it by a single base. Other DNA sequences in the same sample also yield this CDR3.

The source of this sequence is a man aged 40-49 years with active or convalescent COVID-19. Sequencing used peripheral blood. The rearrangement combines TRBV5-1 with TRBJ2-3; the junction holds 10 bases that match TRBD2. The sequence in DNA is TGCGCCAGCAGTTTAGCGGGGGGCCCAGCAGATACGCAGTATTTT. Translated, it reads CASSLAGGPADTQYF.